One sample yielded the 11 T cell receptor beta chains listed below, sequenced in a study of response to subunit inactivated influenza vaccine. TCRdb used MiXCR to reprocess the RT-PCR reads, holding one entry per CDR3 protein. The repertoire holds 590,000 or so distinct CDR3 sequences, with around 15% as singletons. The sequencing here drew on PBMCs from blood, taken 14 days before vaccination. These receptors originate from a man between 45 and 60 years old who received an inactivated influenza vaccine.

In this sample, this clonotype turned up many times. This sequence joins TRBV20-1 and TRBJ2-7; D is unresolved. Trimming removed 6 bases at V and 4 bases at J, with 7 bases between. CDR3 length: 10 residues. CDR1 is DFQATT, CDR2 SNEGSKA, per germline (reference sequence). CDR3 sequence (DNA): TGCAGTGCAAGGAGTTACGAGCAGTACTTC. Translating it yields CSARSYEQYF.

This clonotype was seen a handful of times. V usage is TRBV5-1 and J usage is TRBJ2-7; D unclear. The CDR3 consists of 15 residues. The germline V gene encodes CDR1 SGHRS and CDR2 YFSETQ. V lost 0 bases and J lost 0, with 10 bases in between. The CDR3 sequence: CASSLVARYSYEQYF. For the CDR3, the DNA is TGCGCCAGCAGCTTGGTAGCCCGATACTCCTACGAGCAGTACTTC.

This chain joins TRBV6-4 and TRBJ2-2, with D unclear. Trimming stripped 1 base from V and 0 bases from J, with 9 bases between. Germline lookup yields CDR1 MRHNA and CDR2 SNTAGT. The CDR3 covers 16 residues. The CDR3 DNA is TGTGCCAGCAGTGACTATGGCAGGACGAACACCGGGGAGCTGTTTTTT. Protein product: CASSDYGRTNTGELFF.

The rearrangement joins TRBV12-3 or TRBV12-4 to TRBJ2-1; TRBD2 matches 7 bases. CDR3 length: 15 amino acids. V was pared by 6 bases and J by 0 bases, with 5 bases of the junction left unmatched. CDR3 sequence (DNA): TGTGCCAGCAGCTCGAGCGGGGTCTCCTACAATGAGCAGTTCTTC. Translated, it gives CASSSSGVSYNEQFF.

The rearrangement links TRBV20-1 to TRBJ2-7; 9 bases are shared with TRBD1. This CDR3 region has 14 residues. CDR1 is DFQATT, CDR2 SNEGSKA, per germline (reference sequence). After removal of 6 bases from V and 7 bases from J, the junction contained 13 bases not matched to a gene. This chain's CDR3 is CSAVPQQGAWEQYF. The CDR3 DNA follows: TGCAGTGCCGTGCCCCAACAGGGGGCATGGGAGCAGTACTTC.

This clonotype was seen more than once but under ten times. This chain connects TRBV9 to TRBJ2-1; 7 bases match TRBD1. The V segment lost 4 bases and the J segment 2 bases; nucleotides outside the gene matches: 6. The CDR3 is made up of 15 amino acids. Germline CDR1 and CDR2: SGDLS and YYNGEE. CDR3 region: CASSFGTEAYNEQFF. The DNA for the CDR3 is TGTGCCAGCAGCTTCGGGACAGAGGCCTACAATGAGCAGTTCTTC.

The chain joins TRBV28 to TRBJ2-1, with a weak D call TRBD2 (5 bases). Germline CDR1 is MDHEN and CDR2 is SYDVKM. Deletions cut 4 bases from V and 0 bases from J, with 16 bases between. This CDR3 spans 17 amino acids. CDR3 protein: CASSSPSSSHSYNEQFF. The CDR3, as DNA: TGTGCCAGCAGTTCTCCTTCTAGCTCACACTCCTACAATGAGCAGTTCTTC.

This clonotype was detected only a few times. The chain employs TRBV20-1 and TRBJ2-7, with D perhaps being TRBD1 or TRBD2 (6 bases each). The V gene's germline CDR1 is DFQATT and CDR2 SNEGSKA (reference sequence). CDR3 length equals 15 residues. Trimming removed 3 bases from V and 2 bases from J, with 17 bases in between. CDR3 nucleotide sequence: TGCAGTGCTAGGGGCGATTTAGGGGGGACCTACGAGCAGTACTTC. The encoded protein is CSARGDLGGTYEQYF.

This clonotype was picked up a small number of times. The chain couples TRBV7-8 to TRBJ2-1, with TRBD2 identical over 14 bases. From germline, CDR1 is SGHVS and CDR2 FQNEAQ. The V segment lost 2 bases and the J segment 0 bases; nucleotides outside the gene matches: 6. CDR3 length equals 19 residues. CDR3 protein: CASSLLRTSGRSSYNEQFF. The DNA of the CDR3 is TGTGCCAGCAGCTTATTACGGACTAGCGGGAGGAGCTCCTACAATGAGCAGTTCTTC.

This clonotype has only a few counts. This rearrangement joins TRBV20-1 to TRBJ2-5, with 8 bases that match TRBD1. Germline values: CDR1 DFQATT, CDR2 SNEGSKA (reference sequence). The CDR3 runs 13 residues. Trimming cost V 3 bases and J 3 bases; bases outside gene matches: 3. The DNA for the CDR3 is TGCAGTGCTAGGGTGACAGGGGAAGAGACCCAGTACTTC. This encodes CSARVTGEETQYF.

V gene TRBV11-1 combines with J gene TRBJ1-2; D is ambiguous. The V end was cut by 5 bases, the J end by 4 bases, with 11 bases between. Germline CDR1 and CDR2: SGHAT and FQDESV (reference sequence). The CDR3 runs to 13 residues. The CDR3, as DNA: TGTGCCAGCAGCACCGGGCCGAGCTATGGCTACACCTTC. It yields the protein CASSTGPSYGYTF.